These 25 T cell receptor beta chains came from one sample sequenced in a study of T cell repertoires in cytomegalovirus infection. Antigen specificity for these receptors is unknown. TCRdb itself ran the reads through MiXCR, one entry per CDR3 protein. The sample shows around 570,000 distinct CDR3 sequences, approximately 40% of them seen only once. Sequencing used cultured PBMCs, obtained from culture after CMV antigen stimulation. The receptors stem from a human donor in good health (CMV status not recorded). Some clones in this sample may be carry-over from other donors' samples.

This clonotype was seen only a few times. V and J are TRBV11-2 and TRBJ2-2, with D hard to call. V was cut by 4 bases and J by 4 bases, with 13 bases left in between. Germline V CDR1 and CDR2: SGHAT, FQNNGV. The CDR3 has 15 amino acids. The CDR3 protein is CASSSTARSTGELFF. CDR3 DNA sequence: TGTGCCAGCAGCTCCACCGCCCGGAGCACCGGGGAGCTGTTTTTT.

There are a few counts of this clonotype. This chain links TRBV5-5 with TRBJ1-1; TRBD1 agrees at 10 bases. Trimming cost V 0 bases and J 7 bases; bases outside gene matches: 3. The germline CDR1 and CDR2 sequences are SGHKS and YYEKEE (reference sequence). This CDR3 has 14 amino acids. The CDR3 bases are TGTGCCAGCAGCTTGGTCGGACAGGGGGTTGAAGCTTTCTTT. The encoded protein is CASSLVGQGVEAFF.

Notes on this clonotype: With a much larger clone just one base away, this may be a read error. The rearrangement links TRBV7-8 to TRBJ1-4; D is possibly TRBD1 (5 bases). The CDR3 runs 12 residues. In germline, CDR1 is SGHVS, CDR2 FQNEAQ. CDR3 DNA: TGTGCCAGCAGCTTGGGGCGGGAAAGACTGTTTTTT. Amino acid sequence: CASSLGRERLFF.

This clonotype was seen more than once but under ten times. This chain links TRBV6-6 with TRBJ2-7; weak D call: TRBD2 (6 bases). Germline values: CDR1 MNHNY, CDR2 SVGAGI (reference sequence). Trimming took 0 bases from V and 0 from J, leaving 12 bases between them. This CDR3 has 16 residues. CDR3 amino acids: CASSYSGTRNSYEQYF. The CDR3, as DNA: TGTGCCAGCAGTTACTCTGGGACTCGTAACTCCTACGAGCAGTACTTC.

The table lists this clonotype with a few counts. V is TRBV12-5 and J is TRBJ2-7; 7 bases agree with TRBD1. This CDR3 is 16 amino acids long. CDR1 is LGHNT, CDR2 FRNRAP, per germline. Unmatched junction bases numbered 8, after V lost 2 bases and J lost 1 base. This chain's CDR3 is CASGLRTGPLSYEQYF. The CDR3 DNA is TGTGCTAGTGGTTTGAGGACAGGCCCGCTGTCCTACGAGCAGTACTTC. The full variable domain, with the rest looked up from reference TRBV12-5 and TRBJ2-7, is DARVTQTPRHKVTEMGQEVTMRCQPILGHNTVFWYRQTMMQGLELLAYFRNRAPLDDSGMPKDRFSAEMPDATLATLKIQPSEPRDSAVYFCASGLRTGPLSYEQYFGPGTRLTVT.

This clonotype came up a few times. For the CDR3, the DNA is TGTGCCAGCAGCTTTATGGGGCGAAGCGAGCAGTACTTC. This codes for CASSFMGRSEQYF. The V call is TRBV7-8, the J call TRBJ2-7; D perhaps matches TRBD1 (5 bases). From germline, CDR1 is SGHVS and CDR2 FQNEAQ. The CDR3 loop spans 13 amino acids. Trimming shortened V by 3 bases and J by 6 bases, and 12 bases separated the two germline ends.

The chain joins TRBV5-1 to TRBJ2-1; D might be TRBD2 (7 bases). The CDR3 is 17 residues long. Germline loops: CDR1 SGHRS, CDR2 YFSETQ. The V and J ends lost 4 bases and 8 bases respectively, with 25 bases between them. The CDR3 spells CASSRGGGREISHEQFF. For the CDR3, the DNA is TGCGCCAGCAGCCGGGGAGGGGGACGAGAAATCTCTCATGAGCAGTTCTTC.

The chain combines TRBV7-4 with TRBJ2-1, with 10 nucleotides matching TRBD2. J was trimmed by 6 bases and V by 1 base; bases with no gene match: 6. The germline V gene encodes CDR1 SGHVT and CDR2 SQSDAQ. The CDR3 sequence is 16 residues long. CDR3 protein: CASSLGSGRASNEQFF. The DNA of the CDR3 is TGTGCCAGCAGCTTAGGGAGCGGGAGGGCCTCCAATGAGCAGTTCTTC.

This clonotype was found a few times. The V gene is TRBV28, the J gene TRBJ1-3, with D hard to call. This CDR3 has 14 amino acids. Germline-derived CDR1 and CDR2 are MDHEN and SYDVKM. V was shortened by 6 bases and J by 9 bases, with 18 bases between the two germline ends. The CDR3 DNA reads TGTGCCAGCAGCCGCCTCCCCGTAGGTGGCACCATATATTTT. This sequence encodes CASSRLPVGGTIYF.

J is TRBJ2-1 and V is TRBV11-3; tentative D call: TRBD2 (6 bases). Germline CDR1 and CDR2: SGHNT and YENEEA. Between the trimmed V and J ends, which lost 3 bases and 12 bases, there was a span of 18 bases. The length of the CDR3 is 14 residues. CDR3 in DNA: TGTGCCAGCAGCTTCGGGACTGAAGACCATTCGCAGTTCTTC. Its protein product is CASSFGTEDHSQFF.

The V gene is TRBV12-3 or TRBV12-4, the J gene TRBJ2-1; D is unclear. There are 11 residues in the CDR3. Trimming took 3 bases from V and 8 from J, leaving 5 bases between them. CDR3 nucleotides: TGTGCCAGCAGTTTTACGGATGAGCAGTTCTTC. It yields the protein CASSFTDEQFF.

The V call is TRBV11-2, the J call TRBJ2-1, with no clear D. The CDR3 covers 14 residues. Trimming took off 6 bases at V and 4 bases at J, with 13 bases between the two ends. Germline CDR1 reads SGHAT; CDR2 reads FQNNGV. The CDR3 is CASSPSPRYNEQFF. The CDR3 bases are TGTGCCAGCAGTCCGTCGCCGCGGTACAATGAGCAGTTCTTC.

This clonotype was counted only a few times. This rearrangement joins TRBV10-3 to TRBJ1-1; D is unclear. The CDR3 covers 12 residues. Trimming took off 9 bases at V and 3 bases at J, with 11 bases between the two ends. Germline CDR1 ENHRY, CDR2 SYGVKD. CDR3 amino acids: CAIGPTDTEAFF. The CDR3 DNA is TGTGCCATAGGACCTACGGACACTGAAGCTTTCTTT.

There are a few counts of this clonotype. The rearrangement links TRBV6-8 to TRBJ2-2, with 8 bases identical to TRBD2. This CDR3 comprises 16 residues. J gave up 5 bases and V 7 bases, and 12 bases lay outside the gene matches. CDR1 and CDR2 from the germline V gene are MNHGY and SAAAGT. The CDR3 bases are TGTGCCAGCAATATCAGGCGGGGGGCCTTGACCGGGGAGCTGTTTTTT. Translating gives CASNIRRGALTGELFF.

The CDR3 DNA reads as TGCAGTGCTAGAGATGCCAGGGCGACCTACGAGCAGTACTTC. This codes for CSARDARATYEQYF. The rearrangement links TRBV20-1 to TRBJ2-7; D is perhaps TRBD1 (5 bases). Germline V gives CDR1 DFQATT, CDR2 SNEGSKA (reference sequence). V lost 0 bases to trimming and J lost 2 bases, with 11 bases between them. This CDR3 has 14 amino acids.

Here the CDR3 reads CASSELGRRTNYGYTF. DNA for the CDR3: TGTGCCAGCAGCGAGCTAGGCCGCAGGACCAACTATGGCTACACCTTC. This chain links TRBV5-4 with TRBJ1-2; D remains unclear. Germline V gene sequence: CDR1 SGHNT, CDR2 YYREEE (reference sequence). This CDR3 region has 16 residues. Trimming took off 4 bases at V and 2 bases at J, with 18 bases between the two ends.

The chain links TRBV12-5 to TRBJ1-4; D possibly corresponds to TRBD1 (6 bases). Germline V gives CDR1 LGHNT, CDR2 FRNRAP. The CDR3 totals 19 residues. V was shortened by 3 bases and J by 0 bases, with 20 bases between the two germline ends. CDR3 amino acids: CASGFTGFDGVATNEKLFF. CDR3 nucleotides: TGTGCTAGTGGTTTCACAGGGTTCGATGGGGTCGCAACTAATGAAAAACTGTTTTTT.

There are a few counts of this clonotype. The J gene is TRBJ1-1, the V gene TRBV6-5; possibly TRBD1 for D (5 bases). The CDR3 is 15 residues long. V was cut by 4 bases and J by 4 bases, with 16 bases left in between. The V gene's germline CDR1 is MNHEY and CDR2 SVGAGI. Here the CDR3 DNA reads TGTGCCAGCAGTTGGAGCCAATTTGGGGGCACTGAAGCTTTCTTT. Protein sequence: CASSWSQFGGTEAFF.

The chain recombines TRBV7-8 with TRBJ2-4; no reliable D call. The CDR3 is 11 amino acids. Trimming pared 5 bases from V and 8 bases from J, leaving 7 bases between. The germline CDR1 and CDR2 sequences are SGHVS and FQNEAQ. CDR3 region: CASSNLDIQYF. In DNA form, the CDR3 reads TGTGCCAGCAGCAACCTGGACATTCAGTACTTC.

The chain recombines TRBV9 with TRBJ2-1, with TRBD2 as a possible D gene (5 bases). The V gene's germline CDR1 is SGDLS and CDR2 YYNGEE. CDR3 length: 15 residues. V was trimmed by 4 bases and J by 10 bases, leaving 21 bases between them. For the CDR3, the DNA is TGTGCCAGCAGCCTCCTGACTAATGACTATGGGGAGCAGTTCTTC. This sequence encodes CASSLLTNDYGEQFF.

The chain is built from TRBV27 and TRBJ2-1; D not certain. The V end lost 0 bases, the J end lost 3 bases, and 6 bases lay between the germline ends. The CDR3 is 14 amino acids. CDR1 and CDR2 from the germline V gene are MNHEY and SMNVEV (reference sequence). The CDR3 here is CASSLSSYYNEQFF. The CDR3 DNA reads TGTGCCAGCAGTTTATCCTCCTACTACAATGAGCAGTTCTTC.

The rearrangement links TRBV12-3 or TRBV12-4 to TRBJ2-2; 7 bases align to TRBD1. CDR3 size: 14 residues. V gave up 5 bases and J gave up 6 bases; unmatched junction bases: 6. In nucleotides, the CDR3 is TGTGCCAGCAGTATTCAAACAGGGGCCGGGGAGCTGTTTTTT. Encoded protein: CASSIQTGAGELFF.

This chain uses TRBV27 with TRBJ2-7, with TRBD1 matching over 7 bases. CDR1 MNHEY and CDR2 SMNVEV come from the germline V gene (reference sequence). Trimming at V came to 5 bases and at J to 7 bases, leaving 17 bases not matched to a gene. The CDR3 spans 16 residues. In DNA form, the CDR3 reads TGTGCCAGCAGTCACCTCCGACAGGGAGACTTTTGGGAGCAGTACTTC. Protein: CASSHLRQGDFWEQYF.

The gene calls are TRBV7-8 and TRBJ2-3; no clear D gene. From germline, CDR1 is SGHVS and CDR2 FQNEAQ. V was clipped by 6 bases and J by 1 base, with 11 bases between them. The CDR3 totals 14 residues. The CDR3 here is CASRRLSGTDTQYF. The CDR3 nucleotides are TGTGCCAGCAGGAGACTGTCTGGCACAGATACGCAGTATTTT. The variable domain in full, completed from reference TRBV7-8 and TRBJ2-3, reads GAGVSQSPRYKVAKRGQDVALRCDPISGHVSLFWYQQALGQGPEFLTYFQNEAQLDKSGLPSDRFFAERPEGSVSTLKIQRTQQEDSAVYLCASRRLSGTDTQYFGPGTRLTVL.

The chain joins TRBV6-6 to TRBJ1-4; D call uncertain. The CDR3 consists of 17 residues. Germline-derived CDR1 and CDR2 are MNHNY and SVGAGI (reference sequence). With 2 bases removed from V and 2 bases from J, the gap between germline ends came to 15 bases. The CDR3 reads CASSYPPGRRTNEKLFF. The CDR3 DNA reads as TGTGCCAGCAGTTACCCGCCCGGGCGCCGGACTAATGAAAAACTGTTTTTT.